The 9 T cell receptor beta chains reported below all come from one sample, sequenced in a study of T cells in Graves' hyperthyroidism and ophthalmopathy. Amplified TCR beta CDR3 regions derived from RNA transcripts. HTBI primers drove first-round RT-PCR of the TCR CDR3. TCRdb passed the multiplex PCR reads through MiXCR, listing each CDR3 protein once. The top ten clones hold 45% to 50% of a sample with 450,000 to 500,000 distinct CDR3 sequences, 20% to 25% of them seen once. What was sequenced was blood. The receptors stem from a woman aged 70-85 years with Graves' ophthalmopathy.

The chain is built from TRBV15 and TRBJ1-5; D is unclear. The CDR3 consists of 14 residues. V lost 7 bases, J lost 1 base, and 11 bases lay in between. Germline-derived CDR1 and CDR2 are LNHNV and YYDKDF (reference sequence). The CDR3 DNA is TGTGCCACCACCGACCCAAGGAGCAATCAGCCCCAGCATTTT. This codes for CATTDPRSNQPQHF.

The chain uses TRBV4-2 and TRBJ1-1; no clear D gene. The CDR3 is 15 amino acids. V was shortened by 0 bases and J by 6 bases, with 14 bases between the two germline ends. Germline values: CDR1 LGHNA, CDR2 YNFKEQ. The CDR3 loop is CASSQEMQGWAEAFF. The CDR3 nucleotides read TGTGCCAGCAGCCAAGAGATGCAAGGGTGGGCTGAAGCTTTCTTT.

This clonotype was detected a few times. The J gene is TRBJ1-1, the V gene TRBV6-5, with D perhaps TRBD1 (6 bases). Deletions cut 0 bases from V and 4 bases from J, with 12 bases between. The CDR3 has 15 amino acids. Germline CDR1 reads MNHEY; CDR2 reads SVGAGI. The CDR3 protein is CASSYSGAQGTEAFF. The DNA of the CDR3 is TGTGCCAGCAGTTACTCGGGGGCGCAGGGCACTGAAGCTTTCTTT.

This clonotype showed up just a few times. This chain joins TRBV24-1 and TRBJ2-3; no definite D call. V gave up 2 bases and J gave up 3 bases, with 8 bases separating them. This CDR3 comprises 14 residues. Germline lookup yields CDR1 KGHDR and CDR2 SFDVKD. The CDR3: CATSDSLLTDTQYF. The CDR3 coding sequence is TGTGCCACCAGTGATTCTCTGTTGACAGATACGCAGTATTTT.

A few counts support this clonotype. The rearrangement links TRBV12-3 or TRBV12-4 to TRBJ1-6; 9 bases map to TRBD1. Losses at the gene ends were 4 bases for V and 16 bases for J; bases not matched to a gene: 14. This CDR3 is built from 15 residues. Written as DNA, the CDR3 is TGTGCCAGCAGTTCGCGTCCCGGGACAGGGACCCCTCTCCACTTT. Its protein is CASSSRPGTGTPLHF.

This chain links TRBV7-6 with TRBJ2-7; no clear D. With 5 bases removed from V and 3 bases from J, the gap between germline ends came to 11 bases. CDR1 and CDR2 from the germline V gene are SGHVS and FNYEAQ. The CDR3 covers 13 residues. The chain's CDR3 is CASSPTPGYEQYF. The CDR3 coding sequence is TGTGCCAGCAGCCCCACCCCGGGCTACGAGCAGTACTTC.

The rearrangement uses TRBV5-5 and TRBJ2-7; perhaps TRBD2 as D (6 bases). Germline-derived CDR1 and CDR2 are SGHKS and YYEKEE (reference sequence). The length of the CDR3 is 16 residues. The V end was cut by 2 bases, the J end by 0 bases, with 15 bases between. The CDR3 loop is CASSLLPTRNSYEQYF. The CDR3 region has the DNA TGTGCCAGCAGCTTACTCCCGACTAGAAACTCCTACGAGCAGTACTTC.

The chain is built from TRBV2 and TRBJ2-6, with D possibly matching TRBD1 (6 bases). Germline loops: CDR1 SNHLY, CDR2 FYNNEI. The V and J ends lost 5 bases and 0 bases respectively, with 11 bases between them. There are 16 residues in the CDR3. CDR3 amino acids: CASSPQGSSGANVLTF. CDR3 DNA: TGTGCCAGCAGTCCTCAGGGGAGCTCTGGGGCCAACGTCCTGACTTTC.

This clonotype was counted many times. V is TRBV11-3 and J is TRBJ2-1; D remains ambiguous. The V end was cut by 5 bases, the J end by 6 bases, with 14 bases between. CDR3 length equals 14 residues. CDR1 and CDR2 from the germline V gene are SGHNT and YENEEA. Here the CDR3 reads CASSLSQVTNEQFF. The CDR3 DNA sequence: TGTGCCAGCAGCCTGTCCCAGGTCACCAATGAGCAGTTCTTC.